The clone carrying this T cell receptor (beta chain) was recorded many times. Its antigen is not identified. V shed 0 bases and J shed 5 bases, with 17 bases lying between them. The germline CDR1 and CDR2 sequences are SGHRS and YFSETQ. The CDR3 length is 16 residues. The source of the sample is a study of T cells after yellow fever vaccination. Across the whole study: SMART-Seq v4 Ultra Low Input prepared the low-cell-number fractions.

TCR cDNA was made by 5'RACE template switching, adding a universal primer site and UMIs. TCRdb fed the 5' RACE reads into MiXCR, producing one record per CDR3 protein. Counted here are over 250,000 distinct CDR3 sequences, approximately 4% occurring once; the ten biggest clones make up roughly 24%. Study-wide findings and caveats: Only a minor proportion of clonotypes was detected across both CD4 and CD8 compartments. The secondary response was weaker, and its peak arrived faster, on day 5 versus 15.

The specimen comprised PBMCs, sampled 5 days after the yellow fever booster vaccination. The chain employs TRBV5-1 and TRBJ2-5; tentatively, D is TRBD1 (7 bases). The receptor comes from a man younger than 30 who received the YFV17D yellow fever vaccine. CDR3 nucleotide sequence: TGCGCCAGCAGCTTGGGGAGGGGGCTCCTCGCGGAGACCCAGTACTTC. It translates to CASSLGRGLLAETQYF.